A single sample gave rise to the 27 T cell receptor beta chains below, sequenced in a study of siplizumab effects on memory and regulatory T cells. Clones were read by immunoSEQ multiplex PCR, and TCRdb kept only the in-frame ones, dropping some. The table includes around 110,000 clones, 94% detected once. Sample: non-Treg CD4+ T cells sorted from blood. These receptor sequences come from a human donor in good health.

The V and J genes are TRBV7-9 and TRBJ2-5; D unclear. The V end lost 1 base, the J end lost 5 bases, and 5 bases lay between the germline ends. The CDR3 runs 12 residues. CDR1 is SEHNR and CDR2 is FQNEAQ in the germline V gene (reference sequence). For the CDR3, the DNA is TGTGCCAGCAGCTTAGTGGTGGAGACCCAGTACTTC. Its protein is CASSLVVETQYF.

The CDR3 DNA reads as TGTGCCAGCTCGCGCGATACAGGGTACAATGAGCAGTTCTTC. Translated: CASSRDTGYNEQFF. This sequence joins TRBV18 and TRBJ2-1; weak D call: TRBD1 (6 bases). V was shortened by 6 bases and J by 4 bases, with 13 bases between the two germline ends. The CDR3 has 14 amino acids. Germline values: CDR1 KGHSH, CDR2 LQKENI.

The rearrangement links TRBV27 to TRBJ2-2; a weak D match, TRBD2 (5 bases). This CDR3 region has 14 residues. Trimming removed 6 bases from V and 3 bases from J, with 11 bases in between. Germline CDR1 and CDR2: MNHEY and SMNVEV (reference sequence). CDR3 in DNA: TGTGCCAGCAGCCGGACTGGAGACACCGGGGAGCTGTTTTTT. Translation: CASSRTGDTGELFF.

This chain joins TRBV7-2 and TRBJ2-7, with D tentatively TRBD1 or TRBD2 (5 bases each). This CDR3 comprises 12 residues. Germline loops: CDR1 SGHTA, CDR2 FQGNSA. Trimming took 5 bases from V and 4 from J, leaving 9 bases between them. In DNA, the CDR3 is TGTGCCAGCAGCCGGGACGGGTACGAGCAGTACTTC. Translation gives CASSRDGYEQYF.

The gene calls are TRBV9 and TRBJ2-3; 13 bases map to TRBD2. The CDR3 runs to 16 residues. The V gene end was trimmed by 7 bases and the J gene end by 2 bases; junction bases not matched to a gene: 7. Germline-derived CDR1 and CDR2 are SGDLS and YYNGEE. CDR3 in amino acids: CASGMGTSGVTDTQYF. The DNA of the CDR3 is TGTGCCAGCGGGATGGGGACTAGCGGGGTCACAGATACGCAGTATTTT.

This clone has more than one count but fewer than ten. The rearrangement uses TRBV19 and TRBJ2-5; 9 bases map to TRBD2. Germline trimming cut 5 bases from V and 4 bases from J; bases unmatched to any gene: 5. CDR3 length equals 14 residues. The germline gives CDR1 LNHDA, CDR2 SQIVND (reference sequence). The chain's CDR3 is CASSLGTSPETQYF. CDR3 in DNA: TGTGCCAGTAGTCTCGGGACTAGCCCAGAGACCCAGTACTTC.

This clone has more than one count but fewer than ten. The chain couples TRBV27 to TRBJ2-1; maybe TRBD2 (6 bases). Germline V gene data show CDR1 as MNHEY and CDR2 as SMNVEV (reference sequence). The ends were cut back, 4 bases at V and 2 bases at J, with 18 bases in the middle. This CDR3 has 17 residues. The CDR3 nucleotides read TGTGCCAGCAGTTCCCGCTTAAGGGCGGGAACCTACAATGAGCAGTTCTTC. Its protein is CASSSRLRAGTYNEQFF.

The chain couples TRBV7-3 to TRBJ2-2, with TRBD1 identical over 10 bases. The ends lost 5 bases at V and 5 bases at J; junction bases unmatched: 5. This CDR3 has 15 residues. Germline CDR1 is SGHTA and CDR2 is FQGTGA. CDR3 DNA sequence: TGTGCCAGCAGCATACCGGGACAGGGGACCGGGGAGCTGTTTTTT. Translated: CASSIPGQGTGELFF.

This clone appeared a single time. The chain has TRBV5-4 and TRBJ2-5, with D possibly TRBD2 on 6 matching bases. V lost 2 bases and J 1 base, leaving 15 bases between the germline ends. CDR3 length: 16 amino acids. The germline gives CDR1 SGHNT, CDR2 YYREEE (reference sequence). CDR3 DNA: TGTGCCAGCAGCTTCGGAGCGGGCCTACTCCAAGAGACCCAGTACTTC. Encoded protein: CASSFGAGLLQETQYF.

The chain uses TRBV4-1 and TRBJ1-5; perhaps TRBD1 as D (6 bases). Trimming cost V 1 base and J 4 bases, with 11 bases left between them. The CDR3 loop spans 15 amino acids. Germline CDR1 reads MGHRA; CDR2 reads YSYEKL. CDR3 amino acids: CASSQGTVSNQPQHF. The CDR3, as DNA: TGCGCCAGCAGCCAAGGGACAGTCAGTAATCAGCCCCAGCATTTT.

CDR3 sequence (DNA): TGTGCCAGCTCTCCCACGGAGGCCCCGGCGGGTCAGCCCCAGCATTTT. Translation: CASSPTEAPAGQPQHF. The chain is built from TRBV18 and TRBJ1-5, with D unresolved. CDR1 and CDR2 from the germline V gene are KGHSH and LQKENI. Trimming took 6 bases from V and 6 from J, leaving 21 bases between them. The CDR3 length is 16 residues.

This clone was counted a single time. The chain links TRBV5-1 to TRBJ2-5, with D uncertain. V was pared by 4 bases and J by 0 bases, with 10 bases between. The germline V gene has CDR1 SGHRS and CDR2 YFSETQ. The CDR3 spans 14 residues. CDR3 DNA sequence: TGCGCCAGCAGCCTCGGCGGTTACCAAGAGACCCAGTACTTC. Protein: CASSLGGYQETQYF. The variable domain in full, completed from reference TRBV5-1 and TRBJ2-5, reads KAGVTQTPRYLIKTRGQQVTLSCSPISGHRSVSWYQQTPGQGLQFLFEYFSETQRNKGNFPGRFSGRQFSNSRSEMNVSTLELGDSALYLCASSLGGYQETQYFGPGTRLLVL.

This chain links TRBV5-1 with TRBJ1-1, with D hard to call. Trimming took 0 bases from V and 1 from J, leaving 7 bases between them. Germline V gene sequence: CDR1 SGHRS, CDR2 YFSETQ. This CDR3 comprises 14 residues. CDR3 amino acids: CASSLGAANTEAFF. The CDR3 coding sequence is TGCGCCAGCAGCTTGGGCGCAGCGAACACTGAAGCTTTCTTT.

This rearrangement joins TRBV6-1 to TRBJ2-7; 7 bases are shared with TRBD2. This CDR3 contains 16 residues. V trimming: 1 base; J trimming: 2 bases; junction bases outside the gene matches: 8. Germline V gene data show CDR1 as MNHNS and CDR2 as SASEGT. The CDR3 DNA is TGTGCCAGCAGTGAAGACGTCAGCGGGACCGCCTACGAGCAGTACTTC. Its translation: CASSEDVSGTAYEQYF.

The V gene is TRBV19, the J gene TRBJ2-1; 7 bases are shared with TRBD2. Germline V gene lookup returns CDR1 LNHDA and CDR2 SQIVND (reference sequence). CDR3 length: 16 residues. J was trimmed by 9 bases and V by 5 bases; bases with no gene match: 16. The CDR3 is CASSLNSPGLPVEQFF. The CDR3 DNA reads TGTGCCAGTAGTCTAAATTCCCCGGGACTACCGGTTGAGCAGTTCTTC.

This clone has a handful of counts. The CDR3 DNA follows: TGTGCCAGCAGTTTATGGGGTCCGAGGAGAGGCTACACCTTC. The encoded protein is CASSLWGPRRGYTF. The rearrangement joins TRBV28 to TRBJ1-2, with no clear D. The CDR3 has 14 amino acids. Trimming shortened V by 0 bases and J by 8 bases, and 13 bases separated the two germline ends. Germline V CDR1 and CDR2: MDHEN, SYDVKM.

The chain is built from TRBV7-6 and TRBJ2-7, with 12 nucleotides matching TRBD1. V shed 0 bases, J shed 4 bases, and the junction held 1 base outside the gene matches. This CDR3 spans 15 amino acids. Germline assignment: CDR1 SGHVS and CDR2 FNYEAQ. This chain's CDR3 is CASSLAGQGAYEQYF. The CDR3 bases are TGTGCCAGCAGCTTAGCGGGACAGGGGGCATACGAGCAGTACTTC.

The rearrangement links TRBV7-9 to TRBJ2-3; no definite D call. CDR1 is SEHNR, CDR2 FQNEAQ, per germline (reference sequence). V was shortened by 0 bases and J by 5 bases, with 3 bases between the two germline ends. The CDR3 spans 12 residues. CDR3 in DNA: TGTGCCAGCAGCTTAGCCGTAGATACGCAGTATTTT. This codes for CASSLAVDTQYF.

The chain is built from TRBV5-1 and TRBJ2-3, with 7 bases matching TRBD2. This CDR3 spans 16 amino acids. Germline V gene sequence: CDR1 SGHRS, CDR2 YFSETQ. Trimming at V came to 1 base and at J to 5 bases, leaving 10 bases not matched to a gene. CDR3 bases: TGCGCCAGCAGCTTGCCCAGCGGGGCCGCGGGAGATACGCAGTATTTT. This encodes CASSLPSGAAGDTQYF.

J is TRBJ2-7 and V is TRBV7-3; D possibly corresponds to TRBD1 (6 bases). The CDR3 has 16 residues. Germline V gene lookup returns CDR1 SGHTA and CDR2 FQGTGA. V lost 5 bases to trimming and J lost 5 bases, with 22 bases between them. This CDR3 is CASSPRRTVLAHEQYF. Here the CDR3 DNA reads TGTGCCAGCAGCCCCCGGCGGACAGTCTTAGCCCACGAGCAGTACTTC.

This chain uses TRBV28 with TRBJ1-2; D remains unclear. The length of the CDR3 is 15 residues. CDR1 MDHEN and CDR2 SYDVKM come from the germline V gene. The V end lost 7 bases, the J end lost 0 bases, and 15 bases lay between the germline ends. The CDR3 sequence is CASTISGRTNYGYTF. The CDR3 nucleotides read TGTGCCAGCACCATATCCGGCCGTACTAACTATGGCTACACCTTC.

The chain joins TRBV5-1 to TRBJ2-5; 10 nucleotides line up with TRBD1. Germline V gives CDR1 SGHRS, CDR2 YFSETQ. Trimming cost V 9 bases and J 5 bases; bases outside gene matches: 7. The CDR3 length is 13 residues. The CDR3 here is CATRDRGWETQYF. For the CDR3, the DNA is TGCGCCACCAGGGACAGGGGATGGGAGACCCAGTACTTC.

The DNA for the CDR3 is TGTGCCAGCAGCGGTCCCTTCAGGCGGAACACTGAAGCTTTCTTT. This gives the protein CASSGPFRRNTEAFF. The chain has TRBV9 and TRBJ1-1, with no clear D. The V end was cut by 3 bases, the J end by 1 base, with 13 bases between. Germline-derived CDR1 and CDR2 are SGDLS and YYNGEE. The CDR3 is 15 amino acids.

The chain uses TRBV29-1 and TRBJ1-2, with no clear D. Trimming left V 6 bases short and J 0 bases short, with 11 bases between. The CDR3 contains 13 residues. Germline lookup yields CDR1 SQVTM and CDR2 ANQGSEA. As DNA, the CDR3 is TGCAGCGTCTCACCGGGCCCTAACTATGGCTACACCTTC. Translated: CSVSPGPNYGYTF.

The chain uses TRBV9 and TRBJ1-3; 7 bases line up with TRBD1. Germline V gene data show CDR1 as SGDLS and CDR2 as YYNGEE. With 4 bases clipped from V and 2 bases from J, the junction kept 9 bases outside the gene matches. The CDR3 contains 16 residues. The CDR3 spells CASSLLQGFAGNTIYF. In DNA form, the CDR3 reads TGTGCCAGCAGCCTATTACAGGGGTTCGCTGGAAACACCATATATTTT. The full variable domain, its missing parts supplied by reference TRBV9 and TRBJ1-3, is DSGVTQTPKHLITATGQRVTLRCSPRSGDLSVYWYQQSLDQGLQFLIQYYNGEERAKGNILERFSAQQFPDLHSELNLSSLELGDSALYFCASSLLQGFAGNTIYFGEGSWLTVV.

The CDR3 nucleotides are TGTGCCAGCAGCGTCAGCGGGACAACCAATGAGCAGTTCTTC. This sequence encodes CASSVSGTTNEQFF. This sequence joins TRBV7-9 and TRBJ2-1; D may be TRBD2 (7 bases). Trimming took off 5 bases at V and 6 bases at J, with 14 bases between the two ends. The CDR3 sequence is 14 residues long. Germline CDR1 reads SEHNR; CDR2 reads FQNEAQ (reference sequence).

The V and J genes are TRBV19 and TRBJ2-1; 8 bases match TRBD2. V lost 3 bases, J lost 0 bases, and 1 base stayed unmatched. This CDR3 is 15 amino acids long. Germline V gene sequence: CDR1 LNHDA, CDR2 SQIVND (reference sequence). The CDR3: CASSIGRDSYNEQFF. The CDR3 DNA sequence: TGTGCCAGTAGTATCGGGAGGGACTCCTACAATGAGCAGTTCTTC.